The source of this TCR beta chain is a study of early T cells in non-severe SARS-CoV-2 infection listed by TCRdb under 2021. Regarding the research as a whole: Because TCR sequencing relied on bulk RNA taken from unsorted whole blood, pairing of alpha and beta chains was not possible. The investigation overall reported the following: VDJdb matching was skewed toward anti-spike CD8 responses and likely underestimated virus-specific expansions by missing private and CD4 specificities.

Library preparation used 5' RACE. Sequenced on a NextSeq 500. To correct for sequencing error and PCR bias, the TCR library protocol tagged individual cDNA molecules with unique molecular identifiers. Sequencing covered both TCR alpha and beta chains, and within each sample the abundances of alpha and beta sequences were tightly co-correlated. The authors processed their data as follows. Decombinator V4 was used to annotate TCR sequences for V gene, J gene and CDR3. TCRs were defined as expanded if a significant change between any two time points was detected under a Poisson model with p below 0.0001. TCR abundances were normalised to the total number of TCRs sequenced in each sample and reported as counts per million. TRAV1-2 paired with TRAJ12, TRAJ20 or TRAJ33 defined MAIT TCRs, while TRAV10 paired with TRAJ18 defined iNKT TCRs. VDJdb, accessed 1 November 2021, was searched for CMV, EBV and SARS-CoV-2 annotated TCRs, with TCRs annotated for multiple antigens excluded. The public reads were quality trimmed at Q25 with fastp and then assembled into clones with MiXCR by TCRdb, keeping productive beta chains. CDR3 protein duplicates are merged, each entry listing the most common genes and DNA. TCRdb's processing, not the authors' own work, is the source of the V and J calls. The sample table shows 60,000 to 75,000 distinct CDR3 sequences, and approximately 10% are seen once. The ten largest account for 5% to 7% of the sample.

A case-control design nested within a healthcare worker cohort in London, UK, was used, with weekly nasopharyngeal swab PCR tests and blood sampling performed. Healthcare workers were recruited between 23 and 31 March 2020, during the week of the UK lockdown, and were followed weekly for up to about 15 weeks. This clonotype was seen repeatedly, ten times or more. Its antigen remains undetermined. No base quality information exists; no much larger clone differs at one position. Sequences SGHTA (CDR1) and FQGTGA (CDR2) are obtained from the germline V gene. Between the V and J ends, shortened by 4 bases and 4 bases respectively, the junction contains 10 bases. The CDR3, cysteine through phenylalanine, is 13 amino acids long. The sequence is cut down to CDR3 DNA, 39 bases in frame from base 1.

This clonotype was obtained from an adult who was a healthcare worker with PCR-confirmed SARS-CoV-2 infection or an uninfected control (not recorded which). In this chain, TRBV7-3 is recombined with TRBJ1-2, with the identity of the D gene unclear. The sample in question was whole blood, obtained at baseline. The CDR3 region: CASSSGRGYGYTF. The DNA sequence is TGTGCCAGCAGCTCGGGTCGAGGCTATGGCTACACCTTC.